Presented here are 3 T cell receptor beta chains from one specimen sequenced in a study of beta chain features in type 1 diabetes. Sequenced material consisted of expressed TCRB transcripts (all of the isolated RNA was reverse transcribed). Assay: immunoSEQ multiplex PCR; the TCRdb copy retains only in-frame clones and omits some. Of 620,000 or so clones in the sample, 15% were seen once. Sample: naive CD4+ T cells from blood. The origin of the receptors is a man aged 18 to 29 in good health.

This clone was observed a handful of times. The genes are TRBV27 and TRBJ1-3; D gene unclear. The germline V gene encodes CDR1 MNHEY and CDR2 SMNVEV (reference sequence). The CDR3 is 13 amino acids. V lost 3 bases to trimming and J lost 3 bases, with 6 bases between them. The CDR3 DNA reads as TGTGCCAGCAGTTTTGGAGGTGGAAACACCATATATTTT. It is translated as CASSFGGGNTIYF.

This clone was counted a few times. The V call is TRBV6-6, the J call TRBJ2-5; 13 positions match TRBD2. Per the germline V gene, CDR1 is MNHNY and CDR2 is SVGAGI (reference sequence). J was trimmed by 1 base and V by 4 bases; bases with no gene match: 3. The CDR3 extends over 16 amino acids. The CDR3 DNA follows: TGTGCCAGCAGTTCCGGACTAGCGGGGGCCCAAGAGACCCAGTACTTC. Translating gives CASSSGLAGAQETQYF.

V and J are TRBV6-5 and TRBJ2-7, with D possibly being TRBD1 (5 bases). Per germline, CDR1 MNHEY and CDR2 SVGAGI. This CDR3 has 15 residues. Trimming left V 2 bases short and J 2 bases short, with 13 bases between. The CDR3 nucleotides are TGTGCCAGCAGTTACGGGGCCCAGGACGCCTACGAGCAGTACTTC. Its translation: CASSYGAQDAYEQYF.